Shown below are 28 T cell receptor beta chains from a single sample sequenced in a study of CD8 T cells in Susac syndrome. An input of about 0.45 to 1 ug of RNA was subjected to reverse transcription using random hexamers. In TCRdb, the immunoSEQ multiplex PCR reads were re-called with MiXCR into one record per CDR3 protein. The sample holds over 95,000 distinct CDR3 sequences; around 90% are singletons and the top ten take about 0.14%. Sequencing used CD4+ T cells from PBMCs. These receptors came from a human donor in good health.

The CDR3 here is CASSLGGILEAFF. For the CDR3, the DNA is TGTGCCAGCAGCTTAGGGGGCATCCTTGAAGCTTTCTTT. This chain links TRBV7-6 with TRBJ1-1; TRBD1 might be the D (5 bases). V dropped 1 base and J dropped 7 bases, with 10 bases sitting between them. The CDR3 contains 13 residues. Looked up from germline, CDR1 is SGHVS and CDR2 is FNYEAQ.

The CDR3 DNA reads TGTGCCAGCAGCTTTGACAGATATAATGAAAAACTGTTTTTT. Translating it yields CASSFDRYNEKLFF. The chain uses TRBV7-2 and TRBJ1-4; tentatively, D is TRBD1 (5 bases). The CDR3 is 14 residues long. The V and J ends lost 3 bases and 4 bases respectively, with 9 bases between them. CDR1 and CDR2 from the germline V gene are SGHTA and FQGNSA.

The chain carries TRBV11-1 and TRBJ2-6; D might be TRBD1 or TRBD2, each matching 5 bases. From germline, CDR1 is SGHAT and CDR2 FQDESV (reference sequence). Between the trimmed V and J ends, which lost 5 bases and 2 bases, there was a span of 16 bases. CDR3 length: 17 residues. DNA for the CDR3: TGTGCCAGCAGCCGGGACGGGTCGCCCACTGGGGCCAACGTCCTGACTTTC. Its translation: CASSRDGSPTGANVLTF. Full variable domain (rest looked up from reference TRBV11-1 and TRBJ2-6): EAEVAQSPRYKITEKSQAVAFWCDPISGHATLYWYRQILGQGPELLVQFQDESVVDDSQLPKDRFSAERLKGVDSTLKIQPAELGDSAMYLCASSRDGSPTGANVLTFGAGSRLTVL.

The CDR3 sequence is CASRPDRATGNTIYF. CDR3 sequence (DNA): TGTGCCAGCAGACCCGACAGGGCAACTGGAAACACCATATATTTT. J is TRBJ1-3 and V is TRBV6-2 or TRBV6-3, with 7 nucleotides matching TRBD1. Germline V gene lookup returns CDR1 MNHEY and CDR2 SVGEGT. V trimming: 6 bases; J trimming: 2 bases; junction bases outside the gene matches: 7. This CDR3 is 15 amino acids long.

The V and J genes are TRBV7-2 and TRBJ2-2; 7 bases are a match to TRBD1. After removal of 6 bases from V and 4 bases from J, the junction contained 8 bases not matched to a gene. There are 15 residues in the CDR3. CDR1 and CDR2 (germline): SGHTA, FQGNSA. The CDR3 DNA is TGTGCCAGCAGTTCCCAGGGACAGATCACCGGGGAGCTGTTTTTT. Translated: CASSSQGQITGELFF.

The genes are TRBV5-1 and TRBJ1-4; 7 bases match TRBD1. This CDR3 region has 17 residues. CDR1 SGHRS and CDR2 YFSETQ come from the germline V gene. With V trimmed by 4 bases and J by 0 bases, 9 bases remained unmatched. CDR3 residues: CASSQWDRSATNEKLFF. The CDR3 region has the DNA TGCGCCAGCAGCCAATGGGACAGATCCGCAACTAATGAAAAACTGTTTTTT.

The chain employs TRBV27 and TRBJ1-5; TRBD1 matches 7 bases. CDR3 length: 15 residues. CDR1 MNHEY and CDR2 SMNVEV come from the germline V gene (reference sequence). The J segment lost 3 bases and the V segment lost 4 bases, leaving 6 bases of the junction unmatched. CDR3 amino acids: CASSSRTGANQPQHF. Here the CDR3 DNA reads TGTGCCAGCAGTTCCCGGACAGGCGCCAATCAGCCCCAGCATTTT.

This sequence joins TRBV4-2 and TRBJ1-1; TRBD1 aligns across 10 bases. Per germline, CDR1 LGHNA and CDR2 YNFKEQ. Unmatched junction bases numbered 1, after V lost 1 base and J lost 5 bases. CDR3 size: 14 residues. The CDR3 here is CASSQGQGATEAFF. The CDR3 DNA follows: TGTGCCAGCAGCCAAGGACAGGGGGCAACTGAAGCTTTCTTT.

The V and J genes are TRBV19 and TRBJ2-2, with D uncertain. CDR3 length: 15 residues. V was clipped by 1 base and J by 1 base, with 7 bases between them. The germline CDR1 and CDR2 sequences are LNHDA and SQIVND (reference sequence). The CDR3 DNA sequence: TGTGCCAGTAGTATAGCGCTGGGGAACACCGGGGAGCTGTTTTTT. Protein product: CASSIALGNTGELFF.

This clonotype has just one count. The V call is TRBV7-6, the J call TRBJ2-1; possibly TRBD2 for D (5 bases). CDR3 length: 14 amino acids. The V gene's germline CDR1 is SGHVS and CDR2 FNYEAQ. V lost 0 bases and J lost 10, with 13 bases in between. The CDR3 loop is CASSLARVAEEQFF. The CDR3 DNA follows: TGTGCCAGCAGCTTAGCGAGGGTCGCTGAGGAGCAGTTCTTC.

The rearrangement joins TRBV19 to TRBJ2-3; TRBD2 aligns across 8 bases. This CDR3 is 17 amino acids long. The germline CDR1 and CDR2 sequences are LNHDA and SQIVND (reference sequence). Germline trimming cut 8 bases from V and 2 bases from J; bases unmatched to any gene: 15. CDR3 amino acids: CASALIPAGGLTDTQYF. DNA of the CDR3: TGTGCCAGTGCTCTAATACCTGCGGGGGGCCTCACAGATACGCAGTATTTT. The variable domain in full, with the rest retrieved from reference TRBV19 and TRBJ2-3, is DGGITQSPKYLFRKEGQNVTLSCEQNLNHDAMYWYRQDPGQGLRLIYYSQIVNDFQKGDIAEGYSVSREKKESFPLTVTSAQKNPTAFYLCASALIPAGGLTDTQYFGPGTRLTVL.

The chain is built from TRBV20-1 and TRBJ2-7; 9 bases align to TRBD1. The trim removed 6 bases at V and 1 base at J, leaving 10 bases unmatched. Germline CDR1 and CDR2: DFQATT and SNEGSKA (reference sequence). The CDR3 is 15 residues long. This CDR3 reads CSAPPDRGRSYEQYF. The CDR3 DNA reads TGCAGTGCGCCTCCGGACAGGGGTCGTTCCTACGAGCAGTACTTC.

The rearrangement uses TRBV4-1 and TRBJ2-1; no definite D call. CDR1 and CDR2 from the germline V gene are MGHRA and YSYEKL. This CDR3 has 15 residues. Between the trimmed V and J ends, which lost 1 base and 0 bases, there was a span of 7 bases. The CDR3 loop is CASSQVASSYNEQFF. DNA of the CDR3: TGCGCCAGCAGCCAAGTGGCTAGCTCCTACAATGAGCAGTTCTTC.

V and J are TRBV7-9 and TRBJ2-2; perhaps D is TRBD1 or TRBD2 (5 bases each). Trimming pared 6 bases from V and 6 bases from J, leaving 20 bases between. Germline V CDR1 and CDR2: SEHNR, FQNEAQ (reference sequence). The CDR3 consists of 16 residues. The DNA for the CDR3 is TGTGCCAGCAGTATTGGGACGGGAACCTCTCCCGGGGAGCTGTTTTTT. It codes for CASSIGTGTSPGELFF.

V usage is TRBV4-2 and J usage is TRBJ2-5; 9 bases are shared with TRBD2. This CDR3 region has 15 residues. The germline V gene encodes CDR1 LGHNA and CDR2 YNFKEQ. J lost 1 base, V lost 0 bases, and 0 bases had no gene match. Here the CDR3 DNA reads TGTGCCAGCAGCCAAGATAGCGGGGGCCAAGAGACCCAGTACTTC. As protein: CASSQDSGGQETQYF.

This rearrangement joins TRBV30 to TRBJ2-2; possible D gene TRBD2, 5 bases. V lost 0 bases and J 11 bases, leaving 16 bases between the germline ends. The V gene's germline CDR1 is GTSNPN and CDR2 SVGIG (reference sequence). The CDR3 runs to 14 residues. CDR3: CAWSVEGRLIELFF. The DNA for the CDR3 is TGTGCCTGGAGTGTAGAGGGCCGCCTAATTGAGCTGTTTTTT.

The J gene is TRBJ2-1, the V gene TRBV2; 9 positions match TRBD1. Germline CDR1 and CDR2: SNHLY and FYNNEI. V trimming: 1 base; J trimming: 6 bases; junction bases outside the gene matches: 7. This CDR3 region has 16 residues. Here the CDR3 DNA reads TGTGCCAGCAGTGAAGAAGGGACAGGGATAGGCAATGAGCAGTTCTTC. Protein: CASSEEGTGIGNEQFF.

As DNA, the CDR3 is TGCGCCAGCAGCCAAGATGGGAGGACAGATACGCAGTATTTT. It is translated as CASSQDGRTDTQYF. This rearrangement joins TRBV4-3 to TRBJ2-3; D is possibly TRBD2 (6 bases). V was clipped by 0 bases and J by 3 bases, with 7 bases between them. The CDR3 is 14 residues long. Germline lookup yields CDR1 LGHNA and CDR2 YSLEER.

The CDR3 loop is CASSEGAVGNTIYF. The CDR3, as DNA: TGTGCCAGCAGTGAAGGGGCAGTAGGAAACACCATATATTTT. The rearrangement links TRBV6-1 to TRBJ1-3; D ambiguous. This CDR3 contains 14 residues. Trimming pared 1 base from V and 4 bases from J, leaving 8 bases between. Germline CDR1 reads MNHNS; CDR2 reads SASEGT.

The rearrangement joins TRBV11-2 to TRBJ2-2; 9 nucleotides align to TRBD2. After removal of 5 bases from V and 4 bases from J, the junction contained 29 bases not matched to a gene. CDR3 size: 23 residues. Germline assignment: CDR1 SGHAT and CDR2 FQNNGV. CDR3 nucleotides: TGTGCCAGCAGCCCATTATATGACCCCAAACTAGCGGGCCGGGGCCGGGGCACCGGGGAGCTGTTTTTT. This sequence encodes CASSPLYDPKLAGRGRGTGELFF.

This clonotype was counted once. The CDR3 region is CSAADRANEQFF. The CDR3 coding sequence is TGCAGTGCTGCGGACAGGGCGAATGAGCAGTTCTTC. V usage is TRBV20-1 and J usage is TRBJ2-1; 8 bases line up with TRBD1. The germline V gene encodes CDR1 DFQATT and CDR2 SNEGSKA (reference sequence). The CDR3 sequence is 12 residues long. The ends lost 5 bases at V and 7 bases at J; junction bases unmatched: 4.

This sequence joins TRBV7-2 and TRBJ1-5; D is undetermined. Looked up from germline, CDR1 is SGHTA and CDR2 is FQGNSA. V lost 0 bases, J lost 1 base, and 13 bases lay in between. This CDR3 has 17 amino acids. CDR3 coding DNA: TGTGCCAGCAGCTTAGCGCTGGGCAGGTGGAGCAATCAGCCCCAGCATTTT. Protein product: CASSLALGRWSNQPQHF.

The gene calls are TRBV9 and TRBJ2-6, with D unclear. The CDR3 is made up of 14 amino acids. Germline V gives CDR1 SGDLS, CDR2 YYNGEE. V was cut by 3 bases and J by 4 bases, with 8 bases left in between. The CDR3 bases are TGTGCCAGCAGCGCCCACTTAGGGGCCAACGTCCTGACTTTC. Translated, it gives CASSAHLGANVLTF.

The chain employs TRBV7-2 and TRBJ1-2, with D hard to call. Germline values: CDR1 SGHTA, CDR2 FQGNSA. V was pared by 0 bases and J by 6 bases, with 5 bases between. The CDR3 loop spans 12 amino acids. The CDR3 loop reads CASSLALHGYTF. Here the CDR3 DNA reads TGTGCCAGCAGCTTAGCGCTCCATGGCTACACCTTC.

This sequence joins TRBV29-1 and TRBJ2-1, with D possibly being TRBD2 (6 bases). Germline V CDR1 and CDR2: SQVTM, ANQGSEA. This CDR3 is built from 16 residues. V was pared by 1 base and J by 4 bases, with 17 bases between. Here the CDR3 reads CSVEAPLARQYNEQFF. The CDR3 nucleotides are TGCAGCGTTGAAGCCCCCCTAGCGCGACAATACAATGAGCAGTTCTTC.

The rearrangement joins TRBV12-3 or TRBV12-4 to TRBJ2-1, with D perhaps TRBD1 (10 bases). CDR3 length: 16 amino acids. The ends were cut back, 6 bases at V and 7 bases at J, with 22 bases in the middle. CDR3 DNA: TGTGCCAGCAGGCGGGACAGGGGTCTAGCGGGGAATGAGCAGTTCTTC. Translated, it gives CASRRDRGLAGNEQFF.

The rearrangement links TRBV15 to TRBJ2-4; D might be TRBD2 (5 bases). V was shortened by 1 base and J by 2 bases, with 9 bases between the two germline ends. Germline V gene lookup returns CDR1 LNHNV and CDR2 YYDKDF (reference sequence). The CDR3 sequence is 15 residues long. CDR3 DNA sequence: TGTGCCACCAGCAGAGTCGAGGGTTCCAAAAACATTCAGTACTTC. Translated: CATSRVEGSKNIQYF.

This rearrangement joins TRBV5-1 to TRBJ1-3; a weak D match, TRBD1 (5 bases). CDR3 length: 15 amino acids. CDR1 SGHRS and CDR2 YFSETQ come from the germline V gene. V was shortened by 2 bases and J by 4 bases, with 13 bases between the two germline ends. For the CDR3, the DNA is TGCGCCAGCAGCTTTCAGGGTTTAGGAGGAAACACCATATATTTT. Translation: CASSFQGLGGNTIYF.